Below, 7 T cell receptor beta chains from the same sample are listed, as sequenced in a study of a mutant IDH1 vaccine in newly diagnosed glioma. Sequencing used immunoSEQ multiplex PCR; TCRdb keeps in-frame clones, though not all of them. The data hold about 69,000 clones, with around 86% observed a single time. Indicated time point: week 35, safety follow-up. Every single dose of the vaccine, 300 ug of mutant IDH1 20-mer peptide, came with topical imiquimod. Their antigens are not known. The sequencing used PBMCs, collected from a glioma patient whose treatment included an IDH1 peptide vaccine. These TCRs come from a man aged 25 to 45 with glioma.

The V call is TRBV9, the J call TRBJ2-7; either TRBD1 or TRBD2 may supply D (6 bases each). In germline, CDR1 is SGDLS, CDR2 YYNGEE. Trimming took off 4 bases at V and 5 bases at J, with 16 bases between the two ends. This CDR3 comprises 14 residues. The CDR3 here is CASSRGGSGNEQYF. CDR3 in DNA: TGTGCCAGCAGCCGAGGGGGGTCCGGGAACGAGCAGTACTTC.

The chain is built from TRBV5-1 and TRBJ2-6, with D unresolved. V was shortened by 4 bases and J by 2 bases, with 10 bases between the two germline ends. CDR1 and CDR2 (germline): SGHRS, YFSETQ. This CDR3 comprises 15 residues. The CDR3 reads CASSKRKTGANVLTF. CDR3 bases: TGCGCCAGCAGCAAAAGGAAAACTGGGGCCAACGTCCTGACTTTC.

CDR3 nucleotides: TGTGCCAGCAGCTCTCTGGGGGGTGGAGATACAGATACGCAGTATTTT. Amino acids: CASSSLGGGDTDTQYF. This sequence joins TRBV5-4 and TRBJ2-3, with D perhaps matching TRBD2 (6 bases). The CDR3 sequence is 16 residues long. Trimming removed 3 bases from V and 3 bases from J, with 17 bases in between. Germline V lookup: CDR1 SGHNT, CDR2 YYREEE (reference sequence).

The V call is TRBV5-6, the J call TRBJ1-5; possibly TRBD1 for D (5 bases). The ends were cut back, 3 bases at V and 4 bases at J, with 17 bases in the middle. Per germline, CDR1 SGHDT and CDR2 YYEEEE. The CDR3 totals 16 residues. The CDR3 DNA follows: TGTGCCAGCAGCTCAAGCGGGGGGTTATTGAATCAGCCCCAGCATTTT. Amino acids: CASSSSGGLLNQPQHF.

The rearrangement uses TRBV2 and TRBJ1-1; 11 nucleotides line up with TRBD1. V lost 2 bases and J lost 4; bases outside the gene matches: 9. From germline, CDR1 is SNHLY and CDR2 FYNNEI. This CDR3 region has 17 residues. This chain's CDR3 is CASSERTGGVGGTEAFF. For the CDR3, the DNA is TGTGCCAGCAGTGAAAGGACAGGGGGCGTCGGTGGCACTGAAGCTTTCTTT.

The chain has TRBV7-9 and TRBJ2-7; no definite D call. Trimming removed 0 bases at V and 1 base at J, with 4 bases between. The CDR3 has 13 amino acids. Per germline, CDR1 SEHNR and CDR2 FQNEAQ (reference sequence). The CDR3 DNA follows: TGTGCCAGCAGCTTAGCCGGATCCTACGAGCAGTACTTC. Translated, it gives CASSLAGSYEQYF.

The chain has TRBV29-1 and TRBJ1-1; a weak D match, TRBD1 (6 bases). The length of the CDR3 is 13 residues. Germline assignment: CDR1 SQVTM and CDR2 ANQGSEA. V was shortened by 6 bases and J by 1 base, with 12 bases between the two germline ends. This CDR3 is CSVSLQGNTEAFF. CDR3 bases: TGCAGCGTCTCTTTACAGGGGAACACTGAAGCTTTCTTT.